This T cell receptor (beta chain) was sequenced for a study of T cells after yellow fever vaccination. The V gene lost 4 bases and the J gene lost 7 bases, with 12 bases spanning the gap. CDR1 SGHRS and CDR2 YFSETQ come from the germline V gene. The CDR3 is made up of 13 amino acids. The authors made TCR cDNA by 5'RACE template switching, adding a universal primer site and UMIs. TCRdb independently ran MiXCR on the 5' RACE reads; one entry per CDR3 protein. The data show approximately 600,000 distinct CDR3 sequences, with 10% to 15% seen just once and under 15% held by the top ten. This clonotype was counted only a few times.

This chain links TRBV5-1 with TRBJ2-1; no firm D call. Sequencing used PBMCs, obtained on the day of the yellow fever booster vaccination. This TCR came from a man aged 25 to 45 who received the YFV17D yellow fever vaccine. This CDR3 reads CASSILQENEQFF. The CDR3 DNA reads as TGCGCCAGCAGCATCCTCCAGGAAAATGAGCAGTTCTTC.